What follows are 18 T cell receptor beta chains derived from one specimen sequenced in a study of shared clonotypes between healthy human individuals. Profiled with immunoSEQ multiplex PCR; TCRdb holds only in-frame clones, not every one. Of around 350,000 clones listed, 73% are singletons. The sample was memory CD4+ T cells sorted from blood. The sample's subset: CD45RA-negative fraction. The receptors originated from a man younger than 45 in good health.

This clone was detected only once. V gene TRBV11-2 combines with J gene TRBJ1-1, with a tentative D call TRBD1 (5 bases). Germline CDR1 and CDR2: SGHAT and FQNNGV. V gave up 1 base and J gave up 5 bases, with 14 bases separating them. CDR3 size: 15 residues. This chain's CDR3 is CASSLAAQWGTEAFF. The CDR3 DNA reads TGTGCCAGCAGCTTAGCGGCCCAGTGGGGGACTGAAGCTTTCTTT.

This chain links TRBV5-1 with TRBJ1-2, with TRBD1 matching over 9 bases. CDR1 is SGHRS and CDR2 is YFSETQ in the germline V gene. The junction had 11 bases not matched to a gene; V was cut back by 3 bases and J by 8 bases. This CDR3 is 15 amino acids long. The CDR3 nucleotides are TGCGCCAGCAGCTCTACGACAGGGGGTCGTTCGGGCTACACCTTC. Translation: CASSSTTGGRSGYTF.

The V and J genes are TRBV12-5 and TRBJ2-1; D not resolved. V lost 1 base, J lost 3 bases, and 10 bases lay in between. Per germline, CDR1 LGHNT and CDR2 FRNRAP. The CDR3 is made up of 15 amino acids. CDR3 amino acids: CASGLGRQGYNEQFF. The CDR3 coding sequence is TGTGCTAGTGGTTTGGGCAGGCAAGGCTACAATGAGCAGTTCTTC. Together with reference TRBV12-5 and TRBJ2-1, the CDR3 gives the full variable domain: DARVTQTPRHKVTEMGQEVTMRCQPILGHNTVFWYRQTMMQGLELLAYFRNRAPLDDSGMPKDRFSAEMPDATLATLKIQPSEPRDSAVYFCASGLGRQGYNEQFFGPGTRLTVL.

CDR3: CASSLGGGRNTEAFF. The CDR3 coding sequence is TGTGCCAGCAGCCTCGGCGGGGGCCGGAACACTGAAGCTTTCTTT. V and J are TRBV7-9 and TRBJ1-1, with TRBD1 as a possible D gene (6 bases). Trimming took 5 bases from V and 1 from J, leaving 14 bases between them. This CDR3 comprises 15 residues. Germline-derived CDR1 and CDR2 are SEHNR and FQNEAQ (reference sequence). Combining the CDR3 with reference TRBV7-9 and TRBJ1-1 gives the whole variable domain DTGVSQNPRHKITKRGQNVTFRCDPISEHNRLYWYRQTLGQGPEFLTYFQNEAQLEKSRLLSDRFSAERPKGSFSTLEIQRTEQGDSAMYLCASSLGGGRNTEAFFGQGTRLTVV.

The rearrangement links TRBV9 to TRBJ2-3; 9 bases agree with TRBD2. The CDR3 sequence is 16 residues long. CDR1 SGDLS and CDR2 YYNGEE come from the germline V gene. The J segment lost 4 bases and the V segment lost 0 bases, leaving 6 bases of the junction unmatched. The CDR3 DNA follows: TGTGCCAGCAGCGTAGGAGGGGCGGGAGGGTCAGATACGCAGTATTTT. Translated: CASSVGGAGGSDTQYF.

The chain recombines TRBV29-1 with TRBJ2-3; 11 bases are shared with TRBD2. The CDR3 has 11 amino acids. Germline V CDR1 and CDR2: SQVTM, ANQGSEA. V lost 7 bases and J lost 6; bases outside the gene matches: 0. CDR3 loop: CSGTSGDTQYF. The CDR3 region has the DNA TGCAGCGGGACTAGCGGGGATACGCAGTATTTT.

The J gene is TRBJ1-1, the V gene TRBV5-1; TRBD1 matches 8 bases. The V and J ends lost 0 bases and 1 base, in that order; junction bases with no gene match: 5. This CDR3 comprises 16 residues. Germline CDR1 SGHRS, CDR2 YFSETQ. CDR3 nucleotide sequence: TGCGCCAGCAGCTTGGACGCAGGGGGCGCGAACACTGAAGCTTTCTTT. It encodes CASSLDAGGANTEAFF.

The chain recombines TRBV7-9 with TRBJ2-3; 11 positions match TRBD2. CDR3 length equals 16 residues. Germline V gene lookup returns CDR1 SEHNR and CDR2 FQNEAQ (reference sequence). V was clipped by 4 bases and J by 1 base; unmatched bases: 4. CDR3 coding DNA: TGTGCCAGCAGCTCGACTAGCGGGACGGGCACAGATACGCAGTATTTT. Its translation is CASSSTSGTGTDTQYF.

This clone was observed a single time. The CDR3 region is CASSPSPGQLAKNIQYF. Here the CDR3 DNA reads TGTGCCAGCAGCCCAAGTCCGGGACAGCTAGCCAAAAACATTCAGTACTTC. The chain couples TRBV11-2 to TRBJ2-4, with 7 bases lining up with TRBD1. Per germline, CDR1 SGHAT and CDR2 FQNNGV. The CDR3 has 17 amino acids. V was clipped by 5 bases and J by 0 bases; unmatched bases: 10.

The chain uses TRBV6-6 and TRBJ2-1, with D possibly being TRBD1 or TRBD2 (5 bases each). This CDR3 has 15 amino acids. V was trimmed by 6 bases and J by 3 bases, leaving 15 bases between them. Germline CDR1 MNHNY, CDR2 SVGAGI (reference sequence). The chain's CDR3 is CASSLSGHFYNEQFF. DNA for the CDR3: TGTGCCAGCAGCTTAAGCGGACACTTCTACAATGAGCAGTTCTTC.

The genes are TRBV5-4 and TRBJ2-3; no clear D. CDR3 length equals 14 residues. Germline V gene lookup returns CDR1 SGHNT and CDR2 YYREEE (reference sequence). V lost 5 bases and J lost 2, with 12 bases in between. CDR3: CASSISDPTDTQYF. The CDR3 DNA sequence: TGTGCCAGCAGTATCTCGGACCCCACAGATACGCAGTATTTT.

The V and J genes are TRBV19 and TRBJ1-1; D ambiguous. The CDR3 extends over 15 amino acids. Germline V CDR1 and CDR2: LNHDA, SQIVND (reference sequence). V lost 6 bases and J lost 4, with 18 bases in between. CDR3 bases: TGTGCCAGTAGAGGTATAGAGCCCCTGGGCACTGAAGCTTTCTTT. Translation gives CASRGIEPLGTEAFF.

In its sample, this clone was seen once. The chain recombines TRBV15 with TRBJ2-1, with D possibly being TRBD1 or TRBD2 (5 bases each). V was cut by 6 bases and J by 7 bases, with 16 bases left in between. The CDR3 is 14 residues long. Looked up from germline, CDR1 is LNHNV and CDR2 is YYDKDF (reference sequence). The DNA of the CDR3 is TGTGCCACCAGTGAAGGGGCGTCGGGGAATGAGCAGTTCTTC. The encoded protein is CATSEGASGNEQFF.

This clone was seen a handful of times. The J gene is TRBJ2-3, the V gene TRBV15, with a tentative D call TRBD1 (5 bases). V was clipped by 0 bases and J by 3 bases, with 10 bases between them. This CDR3 spans 15 amino acids. CDR1 is LNHNV, CDR2 YYDKDF, per germline (reference sequence). The CDR3 coding sequence is TGTGCCACCAGCAGAGATCCCTCAGGGACAGATACGCAGTATTTT. This gives the protein CATSRDPSGTDTQYF. The full variable domain, in which reference TRBV15 and TRBJ2-3 provide the parts outside the CDR3, is DAMVIQNPRYQVTQFGKPVTLSCSQTLNHNVMYWYQQKSSQAPKLLFHYYDKDFNNEADTPDNFQSRRPNTSFCFLDIRSPGLGDTAMYLCATSRDPSGTDTQYFGPGTRLTVL.

The V gene is TRBV4-1, the J gene TRBJ2-2; D remains unclear. Germline CDR1 is MGHRA and CDR2 is YSYEKL. This CDR3 is built from 16 residues. Deletions cut 0 bases from V and 1 base from J, with 9 bases between. Here the CDR3 DNA reads TGCGCCAGCAGCCAAGATGAGGAGCGGAACACCGGGGAGCTGTTTTTT. Protein: CASSQDEERNTGELFF.

The rearrangement joins TRBV25-1 to TRBJ1-2; D gene unclear. The CDR3 sequence is 15 residues long. Trimming took 0 bases from V and 2 from J, leaving 10 bases between them. CDR1 is MGHDK, CDR2 SYGVNS, per germline. This CDR3 is CASSEYDPRNYGYTF. CDR3 DNA: TGTGCCAGCAGTGAATATGACCCTCGCAACTATGGCTACACCTTC.

The V gene is TRBV28, the J gene TRBJ1-1, with unresolved D. The V gene lost 1 base and the J gene lost 0 bases, with 6 bases spanning the gap. This CDR3 is 14 amino acids long. Germline values: CDR1 MDHEN, CDR2 SYDVKM. CDR3 sequence (DNA): TGTGCCAGCAGTTTATACAGCATGAACACTGAAGCTTTCTTT. It specifies CASSLYSMNTEAFF.

The rearrangement links TRBV28 to TRBJ2-4; D gene ambiguous. Germline V gene sequence: CDR1 MDHEN, CDR2 SYDVKM. CDR3 size: 14 residues. V lost 2 bases and J 4 bases, leaving 9 bases between the germline ends. The CDR3 protein is CASSLALSKNIQYF. In nucleotides, the CDR3 is TGTGCCAGCAGTTTAGCCCTTTCTAAAAACATTCAGTACTTC.